The 7 T cell receptor beta chains below come from one sample, sequenced in a study of blood T cell repertoires in COVID-19. Sequencing was performed with immunoSEQ multiplex PCR; in TCRdb, only in-frame clones are kept and a portion is missing. This table has about 130,000 clones, 70% to 75% appearing once. The sample was peripheral blood. The source is a man at least 80 years old with COVID-19, enrolled during active disease.

This clone appeared a few times. The chain links TRBV30 to TRBJ2-7, with 7 bases aligning to TRBD2. The J segment lost 0 bases and the V segment lost 6 bases, leaving 5 bases of the junction unmatched. Germline V gene lookup returns CDR1 GTSNPN and CDR2 SVGIG (reference sequence). The CDR3 has 13 residues. The CDR3 coding sequence is TGTGCCTGCATCGAGCGGGGCTCCTACGAGCAGTACTTC. Translated: CACIERGSYEQYF.

This clone came up once. The chain uses TRBV5-1 and TRBJ2-5; 7 bases are a match to TRBD2. With V trimmed by 4 bases and J by 5 bases, 11 bases remained unmatched. From germline, CDR1 is SGHRS and CDR2 YFSETQ. The CDR3 has 15 residues. The CDR3 sequence is CASSLSIGGSETQYF. The CDR3 DNA is TGCGCCAGCAGCCTATCAATTGGCGGGAGTGAGACCCAGTACTTC.

The V call is TRBV7-3, the J call TRBJ2-2; 13 bases align to TRBD2. Germline CDR1 is SGHTA and CDR2 is FQGTGA. CDR3 size: 16 residues. J gave up 7 bases and V 4 bases, and 6 bases lay outside the gene matches. CDR3 residues: CASSSGTSGMGGELFF. The CDR3 nucleotides are TGTGCCAGCAGCTCCGGGACTAGCGGGATGGGCGGGGAGCTGTTTTTT. Based on the CDR3 plus reference TRBV7-3 and TRBJ2-2, the full variable domain is GAGVSQTPSNKVTEKGKYVELRCDPISGHTALYWYRQSLGQGPEFLIYFQGTGAADDSGLPNDRFFAVRPEGSVSTLKIQRTERGDSAVYLCASSSGTSGMGGELFFGEGSRLTVL.

The chain has TRBV27 and TRBJ1-6; D perhaps matches TRBD1 (6 bases). The CDR3 has 20 amino acids. Per germline, CDR1 MNHEY and CDR2 SMNVEV (reference sequence). Trimming cost V 3 bases and J 7 bases, with 28 bases left between them. CDR3 region: CASSFRTSDRRGRSNSPLHF. CDR3 nucleotide sequence: TGTGCCAGCAGTTTTCGGACGTCGGACCGCAGGGGCAGGAGCAATTCACCCCTCCACTTT.

The gene calls are TRBV19 and TRBJ2-7, with TRBD1 matching 7 bases. V lost 5 bases to trimming and J lost 4 bases; unmatched junction nucleotides: 8. The CDR3 covers 14 residues. CDR1 LNHDA and CDR2 SQIVND come from the germline V gene (reference sequence). The CDR3 spells CASSSPRDSYEQYF. CDR3 DNA: TGTGCCAGTAGTTCTCCCCGGGACAGTTACGAGCAGTACTTC.

The chain has TRBV28 and TRBJ2-3, with 10 bases that match TRBD2. Germline-derived CDR1 and CDR2 are MDHEN and SYDVKM. With V trimmed by 3 bases and J by 4 bases, 7 bases remained unmatched. The CDR3 totals 16 residues. CDR3 sequence (DNA): TGTGCCAGCAGTTTTGGTCCTAGCGGGAGTGCAGATACGCAGTATTTT. This encodes CASSFGPSGSADTQYF.

The chain joins TRBV7-8 to TRBJ2-5, with 7 positions matching TRBD1. CDR1 SGHVS and CDR2 FQNEAQ come from the germline V gene. This CDR3 spans 13 amino acids. With V trimmed by 5 bases and J by 4 bases, 4 bases remained unmatched. The CDR3 protein is CASSQGQLETQYF. DNA of the CDR3: TGTGCCAGCAGCCAGGGACAGTTAGAGACCCAGTACTTC.